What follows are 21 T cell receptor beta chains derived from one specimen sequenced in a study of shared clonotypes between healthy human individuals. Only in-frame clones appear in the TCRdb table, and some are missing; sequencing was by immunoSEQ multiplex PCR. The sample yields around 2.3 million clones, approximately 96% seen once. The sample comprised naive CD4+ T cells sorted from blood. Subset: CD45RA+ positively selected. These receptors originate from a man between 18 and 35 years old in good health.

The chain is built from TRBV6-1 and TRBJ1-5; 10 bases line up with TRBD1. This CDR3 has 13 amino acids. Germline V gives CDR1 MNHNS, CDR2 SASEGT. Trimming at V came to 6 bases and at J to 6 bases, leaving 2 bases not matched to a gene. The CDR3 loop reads CASRRDRGQPQHF. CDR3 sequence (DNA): TGTGCCAGCAGGCGGGACAGGGGTCAGCCCCAGCATTTT.

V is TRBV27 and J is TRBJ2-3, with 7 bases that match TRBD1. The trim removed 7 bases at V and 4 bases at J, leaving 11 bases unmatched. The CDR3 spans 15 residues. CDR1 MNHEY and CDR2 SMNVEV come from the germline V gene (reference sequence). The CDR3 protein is CASTSWTGRADTQYF. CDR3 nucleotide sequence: TGTGCCAGCACTTCATGGACAGGTCGGGCAGATACGCAGTATTTT.

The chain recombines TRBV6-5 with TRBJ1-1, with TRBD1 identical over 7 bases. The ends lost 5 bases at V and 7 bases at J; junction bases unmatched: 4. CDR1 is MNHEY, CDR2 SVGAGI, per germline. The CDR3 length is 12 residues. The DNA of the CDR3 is TGTGCCAGCAGTACAGGGGCTGGTGAAGCTTTCTTT. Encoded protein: CASSTGAGEAFF.

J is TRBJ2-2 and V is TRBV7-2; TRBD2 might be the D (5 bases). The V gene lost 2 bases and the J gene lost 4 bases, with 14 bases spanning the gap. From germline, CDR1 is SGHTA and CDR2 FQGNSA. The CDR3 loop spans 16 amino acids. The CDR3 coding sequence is TGTGCCAGCAGCTTATCCCGGGGTAAAGCCACCGGGGAGCTGTTTTTT. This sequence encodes CASSLSRGKATGELFF.

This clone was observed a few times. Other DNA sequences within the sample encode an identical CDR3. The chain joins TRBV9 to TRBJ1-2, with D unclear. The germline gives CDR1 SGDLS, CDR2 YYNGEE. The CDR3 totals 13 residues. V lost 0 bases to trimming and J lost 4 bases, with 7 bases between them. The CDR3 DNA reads TGTGCCAGCAGCGTAGATGGTGGCTATGGCTACACCTTC. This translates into CASSVDGGYGYTF.

The CDR3: CASSLVANQETQYF. The CDR3 nucleotides are TGTGCCAGCAGCTTGGTTGCCAACCAAGAGACCCAGTACTTC. V and J are TRBV5-8 and TRBJ2-5; D uncertain. The CDR3 is 14 amino acids. V was pared by 0 bases and J by 0 bases, with 6 bases between. Germline CDR1 SGHTS, CDR2 YDEGEE.

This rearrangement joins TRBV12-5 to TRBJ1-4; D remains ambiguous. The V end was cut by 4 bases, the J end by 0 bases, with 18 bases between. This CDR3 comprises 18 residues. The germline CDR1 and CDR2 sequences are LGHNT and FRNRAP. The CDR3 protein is CASGSYILTSATNEKLFF. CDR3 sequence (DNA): TGTGCTAGTGGTTCGTACATTCTTACATCTGCAACTAATGAAAAACTGTTTTTT. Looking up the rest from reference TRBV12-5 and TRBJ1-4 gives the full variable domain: DARVTQTPRHKVTEMGQEVTMRCQPILGHNTVFWYRQTMMQGLELLAYFRNRAPLDDSGMPKDRFSAEMPDATLATLKIQPSEPRDSAVYFCASGSYILTSATNEKLFFGSGTQLSVL.

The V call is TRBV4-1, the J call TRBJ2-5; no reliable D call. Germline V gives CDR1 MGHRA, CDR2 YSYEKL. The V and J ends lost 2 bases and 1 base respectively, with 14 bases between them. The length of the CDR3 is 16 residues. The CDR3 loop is CASSQLTLGSQETQYF. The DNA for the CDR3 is TGCGCCAGCAGCCAACTAACTCTTGGTAGCCAAGAGACCCAGTACTTC.

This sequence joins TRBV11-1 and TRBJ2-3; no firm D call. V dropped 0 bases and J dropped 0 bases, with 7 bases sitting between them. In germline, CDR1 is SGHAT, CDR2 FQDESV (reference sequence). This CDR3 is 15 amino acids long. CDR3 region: CASSLAGKSTDTQYF. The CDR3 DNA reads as TGTGCCAGCAGCTTAGCCGGAAAAAGCACAGATACGCAGTATTTT.

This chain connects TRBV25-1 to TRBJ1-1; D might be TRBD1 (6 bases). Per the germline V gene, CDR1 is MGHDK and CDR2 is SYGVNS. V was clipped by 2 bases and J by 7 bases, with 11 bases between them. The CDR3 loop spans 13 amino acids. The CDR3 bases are TGTGCCAGCAGTGAAGCCAGGGGCATTGAAGCTTTCTTT. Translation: CASSEARGIEAFF.

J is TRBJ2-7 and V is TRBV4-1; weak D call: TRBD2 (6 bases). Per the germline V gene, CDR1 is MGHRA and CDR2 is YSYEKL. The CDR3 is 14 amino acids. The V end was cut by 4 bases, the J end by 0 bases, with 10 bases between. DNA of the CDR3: TGCGCCAGCAGCCGCGTGGGAGGCTCCTACGAGCAGTACTTC. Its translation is CASSRVGGSYEQYF.

In nucleotides, the CDR3 is TGTGCCAGCAGCCCTGACAGGACCTCCTACGAGCAGTACTTC. Translation gives CASSPDRTSYEQYF. This chain connects TRBV13 to TRBJ2-7; perhaps TRBD1 as D (6 bases). The CDR3 contains 14 residues. CDR1 is PRHDT, CDR2 FYEKMQ, per germline (reference sequence). V shed 5 bases and J shed 0 bases, with 11 bases lying between them. Full variable domain (outside the CDR3, taken from reference TRBV13 and TRBJ2-7): AAGVIQSPRHLIKEKRETATLKCYPIPRHDTVYWYQQGPGQDPQFLISFYEKMQSDKGSIPDRFSAQQFSDYHSELNMSSLELGDSALYFCASSPDRTSYEQYFGPGTRLTVT.

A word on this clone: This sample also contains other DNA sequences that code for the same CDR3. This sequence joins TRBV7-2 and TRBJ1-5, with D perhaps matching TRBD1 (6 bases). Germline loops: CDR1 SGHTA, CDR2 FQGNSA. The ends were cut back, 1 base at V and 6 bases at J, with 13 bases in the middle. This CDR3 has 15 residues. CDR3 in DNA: TGTGCCAGCAGCTTAGAAGGGGGGCAGGGTCAGCCCCAGCATTTT. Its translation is CASSLEGGQGQPQHF.

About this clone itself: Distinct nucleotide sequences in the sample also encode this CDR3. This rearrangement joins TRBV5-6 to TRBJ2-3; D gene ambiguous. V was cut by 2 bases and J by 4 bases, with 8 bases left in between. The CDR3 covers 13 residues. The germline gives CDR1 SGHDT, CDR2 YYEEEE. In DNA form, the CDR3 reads TGTGCCAGCAGCTTAGATAGGGCAGATACGCAGTATTTT. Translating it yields CASSLDRADTQYF. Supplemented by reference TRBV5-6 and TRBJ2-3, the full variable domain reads DAGVTQSPTHLIKTRGQQVTLRCSPKSGHDTVSWYQQALGQGPQFIFQYYEEEERQRGNFPDRFSGHQFPNYSSELNVNALLLGDSALYLCASSLDRADTQYFGPGTRLTVL.

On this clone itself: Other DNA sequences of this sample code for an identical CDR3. The CDR3 here is CASSAQENTGELFF. In DNA form, the CDR3 reads TGTGCCAGCAGTGCGCAGGAGAACACCGGGGAGCTGTTTTTT. The chain carries TRBV6-4 and TRBJ2-2; D ambiguous. The ends were cut back, 4 bases at V and 1 base at J, with 7 bases in the middle. From germline, CDR1 is MRHNA and CDR2 SNTAGT. There are 14 residues in the CDR3.

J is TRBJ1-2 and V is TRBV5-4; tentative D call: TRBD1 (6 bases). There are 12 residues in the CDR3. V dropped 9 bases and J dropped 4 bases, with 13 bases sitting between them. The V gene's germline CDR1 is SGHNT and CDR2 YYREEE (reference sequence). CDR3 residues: CATQGSGYGYTF. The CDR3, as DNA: TGTGCCACCCAGGGGAGCGGCTATGGCTACACCTTC.

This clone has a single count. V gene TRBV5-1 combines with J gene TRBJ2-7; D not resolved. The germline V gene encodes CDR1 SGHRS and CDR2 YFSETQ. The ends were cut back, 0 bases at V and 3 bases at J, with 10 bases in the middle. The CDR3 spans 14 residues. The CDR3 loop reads CASSLARLGYEQYF. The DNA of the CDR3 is TGCGCCAGCAGCTTGGCCAGGCTGGGCTACGAGCAGTACTTC.

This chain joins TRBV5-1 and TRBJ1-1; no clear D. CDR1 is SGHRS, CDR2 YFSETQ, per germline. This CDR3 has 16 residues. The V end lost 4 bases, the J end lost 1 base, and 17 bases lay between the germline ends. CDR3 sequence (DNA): TGCGCCAGCAGCCAATTGGGCGCGGAGACGAACACTGAAGCTTTCTTT. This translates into CASSQLGAETNTEAFF.

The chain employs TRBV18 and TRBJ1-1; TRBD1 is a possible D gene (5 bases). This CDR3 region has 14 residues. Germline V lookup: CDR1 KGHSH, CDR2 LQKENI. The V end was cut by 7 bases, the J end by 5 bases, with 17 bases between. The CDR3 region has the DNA TGTGCCAGCTACACCCCACTCCGGGGGACTGAAGCTTTCTTT. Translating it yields CASYTPLRGTEAFF.

The CDR3 nucleotides are TGTGCCAGCAGTTTTCGGACTAGCGGGAGGTCCCTCACAGATACGCAGTATTTT. Amino acids: CASSFRTSGRSLTDTQYF. The chain joins TRBV27 to TRBJ2-3; 14 nucleotides match TRBD2. The V gene end was trimmed by 3 bases and the J gene end by 2 bases; junction bases not matched to a gene: 7. The CDR3 sequence is 18 residues long. Germline V gene sequence: CDR1 MNHEY, CDR2 SMNVEV (reference sequence).

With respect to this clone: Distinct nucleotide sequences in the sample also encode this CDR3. As DNA, the CDR3 is TGTGCCAGCAGCGTAGAACCGAGCACCGGGGAGCTGTTTTTT. Translated: CASSVEPSTGELFF. The rearrangement links TRBV9 to TRBJ2-2; D unresolved. Germline V gives CDR1 SGDLS, CDR2 YYNGEE. The CDR3 consists of 14 residues. The germline V and J ends were trimmed by 0 bases and 4 bases, with 7 bases remaining between them.